This T cell receptor beta chain was sequenced for a study of blood T cell repertoires in COVID-19. Across the study: Some COVID-19 samples were acute and others convalescent; all came from the United States, Italy and Spain. Sample material is recorded as cDNA or gDNA derived from T cells, B-cell-depleted T cells, or PBMCs.

V trimming: 3 bases; J trimming: 2 bases; junction bases outside the gene matches: 6. Germline CDR1 is DFQATT and CDR2 is SNEGSKA (reference sequence). This CDR3 has 15 amino acids. Under the authors' procedure: Estimates of nucleated cell counts were drawn from the amplification of reference gene primers. Sequencing was performed with immunoSEQ multiplex PCR; in TCRdb, only in-frame clones are kept and a portion is missing. V, J and clone size were drawn from that table, and D and trimming were deduced from the DNA. The table lists 150,000 to 190,000 clones, roughly nine tenths of them singletons, with roughly 15% in the top ten.

Specimen: peripheral blood. The chain employs TRBV20-1 and TRBJ2-3, with TRBD2 identical over 9 bases. This receptor was taken from a woman aged 40-49 years with acute or convalescent COVID-19. The chain's CDR3 is CSASSAGGITDTQYF. CDR3 DNA: TGCAGTGCTAGTAGCGCGGGGGGGATCACAGATACGCAGTATTTT.